This TCR beta chain is from a study of CD8 T cells in ankylosing spondylitis. The germline CDR1 and CDR2 sequences are SQVTM and ANQGSEA. The CDR3 sequence is 14 residues long. Study outcomes and limitations: Before this, some motif variants had been reported in reactive arthritis synovial fluid and blood.

This clonotype was seen only once. No antigen is known for it. A much more abundant neighbour one base away suggests this may be a read error. Molecular-barcoded quantitative 5'-RACE produced these TCR beta libraries. A single record per CDR3 protein comes from TCRdb applying MiXCR to the 5' RACE reads. The table records about 340,000 distinct CDR3 sequences, approximately 15% of them present only once. The chain recombines TRBV29-1 with TRBJ2-5; D possibly uses TRBD1 or TRBD2 (8 bases each). The sequence was collected from a male donor with ankylosing spondylitis or in good health (not recorded which). The sample consisted of blood, either unsorted or a sorted T cell fraction (not recorded which). CDR3 in amino acids: CSVWTGKERETQCF. For the CDR3, the DNA is TGCAGCGTATGGACAGGGAAAGAGCGGGAGACCCAGTGCTTC.